These 10 T cell receptor beta chains were sequenced from one sample in a study of control samples from healthy donors and cancer patients. The repertoire was sequenced with immunoSEQ multiplex PCR; TCRdb's copy has only in-frame clones and lacks some. Here the sample spans tens of thousands of clones, around 84% being singletons. Sequenced material: PBMCs. These receptors all come from a man aged 55 to 69 with head and neck cancer.

This clone was recorded at least ten times. The rearrangement joins TRBV6-6 to TRBJ2-7, with TRBD1 identical over 7 bases. The CDR3 covers 15 residues. J was trimmed by 0 bases and V by 6 bases; bases with no gene match: 8. Germline CDR1 and CDR2: MNHNY and SVGAGI (reference sequence). The CDR3 DNA reads as TGTGCCAGCAGGCCCCGGGACAGAGGCTCCTACGAGCAGTACTTC. This gives the protein CASRPRDRGSYEQYF.

The chain combines TRBV14 with TRBJ2-2, with D uncertain. Germline-derived CDR1 and CDR2 are SGHDN and FVKESK. There are 14 residues in the CDR3. V lost 4 bases, J lost 4 bases, and 10 bases lay in between. CDR3 sequence: CASSRLLGTGELFF. CDR3 DNA: TGTGCCAGCAGCCGACTCCTCGGCACCGGGGAGCTGTTTTTT.

The rearrangement links TRBV12-5 to TRBJ1-1; no clear D gene. Trimming cost V 6 bases and J 5 bases, with 13 bases left between them. This CDR3 is 13 amino acids long. Germline V gene sequence: CDR1 LGHNT, CDR2 FRNRAP. CDR3 sequence reads: CASGRIEGTEAFF. The CDR3 DNA is TGTGCTAGTGGAAGGATAGAGGGTACTGAAGCTTTCTTT.

This clone is large (0.1 to 1%) by share. The V call is TRBV23-1, the J call TRBJ1-5, with 10 bases identical to TRBD1. TRBV23-1 is recorded as an ORF, its role being uncertain. V gave up 0 bases and J gave up 0 bases; unmatched junction bases: 17. This CDR3 is 22 amino acids long. CDR3 sequence reads: CASSQSSGTGEGAWHSNQPQHF. The CDR3 DNA reads TGCGCCAGCAGTCAATCGTCCGGGACAGGGGAAGGGGCGTGGCATAGCAATCAGCCCCAGCATTTT.

J is TRBJ1-6 and V is TRBV28; 9 positions agree with TRBD1. In germline, CDR1 is MDHEN, CDR2 SYDVKM. V trimming: 6 bases; J trimming: 7 bases; junction bases outside the gene matches: 7. The CDR3 is 15 amino acids. The CDR3 is CASSTGGSWNSPLHF. The CDR3 DNA sequence: TGTGCCAGCAGCACAGGGGGCTCATGGAATTCACCCCTCCACTTT.

The rearrangement uses TRBV2 and TRBJ2-2; TRBD2 matches 9 bases. Trimming removed 6 bases from V and 5 bases from J; junction bases left unmatched: 13. In germline, CDR1 is SNHLY, CDR2 FYNNEI. The CDR3 consists of 17 residues. The CDR3 spells CASSARGGLARTGELFF. For the CDR3, the DNA is TGTGCCAGCAGCGCCCGGGGGGGACTAGCAAGGACCGGGGAGCTGTTTTTT.

The chain has TRBV5-1 and TRBJ1-1; D is possibly TRBD1 (6 bases). CDR1 and CDR2 (germline): SGHRS, YFSETQ. This CDR3 comprises 14 residues. Trimming pared 0 bases from V and 10 bases from J, leaving 16 bases between. CDR3 DNA sequence: TGCGCCAGCAGCTTGGCCCGGATAGGGGGAACAGCTTTCTTT. It translates to CASSLARIGGTAFF.

On this clone: Other DNA sequences within the sample encode an identical CDR3. The chain couples TRBV5-1 to TRBJ2-1, with TRBD2 matching over 7 bases. This CDR3 contains 14 residues. Losses at the gene ends were 3 bases for V and 8 bases for J; bases not matched to a gene: 8. Germline-derived CDR1 and CDR2 are SGHRS and YFSETQ. The CDR3 nucleotides read TGCGCCAGCAGCTCGGGGGGTGGTGGGGATGAGCAGTTCTTC. Residues: CASSSGGGGDEQFF.

The rearrangement uses TRBV27 and TRBJ2-5, with TRBD2 matching over 14 bases. With V trimmed by 5 bases and J by 4 bases, 12 bases remained unmatched. Germline values: CDR1 MNHEY, CDR2 SMNVEV (reference sequence). This CDR3 has 18 amino acids. CDR3 sequence: CASSVTGTSGSWPETQYF. As DNA, the CDR3 is TGTGCCAGCAGTGTTACCGGGACTAGCGGGAGTTGGCCAGAGACCCAGTACTTC.

The chain links TRBV4-1 to TRBJ2-7, with 8 bases fitting TRBD1. Germline V gene lookup returns CDR1 MGHRA and CDR2 YSYEKL. J was trimmed by 2 bases and V by 3 bases; bases with no gene match: 9. The CDR3 is made up of 16 amino acids. CDR3 sequence reads: CASSQGRDRPPYEQYF. The CDR3 coding sequence is TGCGCCAGCAGCCAGGGAAGGGACAGGCCACCCTACGAGCAGTACTTC.